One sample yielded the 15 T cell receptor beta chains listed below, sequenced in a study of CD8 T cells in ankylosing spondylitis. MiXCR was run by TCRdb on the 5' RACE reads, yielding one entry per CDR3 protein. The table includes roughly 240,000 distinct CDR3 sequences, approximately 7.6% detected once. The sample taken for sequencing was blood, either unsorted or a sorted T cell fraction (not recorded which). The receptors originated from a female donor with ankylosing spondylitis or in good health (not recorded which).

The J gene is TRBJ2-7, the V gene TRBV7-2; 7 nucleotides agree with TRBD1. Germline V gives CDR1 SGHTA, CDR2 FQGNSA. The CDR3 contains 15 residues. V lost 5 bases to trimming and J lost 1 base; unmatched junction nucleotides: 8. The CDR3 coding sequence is TGTGCCAGCAGCCCCCAGACAGGGTATTCCTACGAGCAGTACTTC. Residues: CASSPQTGYSYEQYF. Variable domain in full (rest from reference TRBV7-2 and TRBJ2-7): GAGVSQSPSNKVTEKGKDVELRCDPISGHTALYWYRQSLGQGLEFLIYFQGNSAPDKSGLPSDRFSAERTGGSVSTLTIQRTQQEDSAVYLCASSPQTGYSYEQYFGPGTRLTVT.

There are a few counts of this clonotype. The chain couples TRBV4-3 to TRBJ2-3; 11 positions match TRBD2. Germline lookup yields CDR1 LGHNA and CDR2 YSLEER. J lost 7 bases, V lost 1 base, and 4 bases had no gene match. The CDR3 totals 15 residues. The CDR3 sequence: CASSQGSGRANTQYF. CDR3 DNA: TGCGCCAGCAGCCAAGGTAGCGGGAGGGCAAATACGCAGTATTTT.

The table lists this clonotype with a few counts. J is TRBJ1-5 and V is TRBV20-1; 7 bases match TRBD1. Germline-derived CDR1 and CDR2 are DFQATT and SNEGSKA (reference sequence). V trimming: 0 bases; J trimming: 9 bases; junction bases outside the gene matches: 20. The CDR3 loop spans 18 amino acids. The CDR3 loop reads CSARDRRGGQGGFLPQHF. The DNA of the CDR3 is TGCAGTGCTAGAGATCGGCGGGGAGGGCAGGGGGGTTTTCTGCCCCAGCATTTT.

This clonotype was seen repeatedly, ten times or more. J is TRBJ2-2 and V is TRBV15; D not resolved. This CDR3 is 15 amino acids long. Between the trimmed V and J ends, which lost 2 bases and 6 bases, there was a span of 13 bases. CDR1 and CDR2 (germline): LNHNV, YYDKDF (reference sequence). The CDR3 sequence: CATSRSFMGPGELFF. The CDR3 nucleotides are TGTGCCACCAGCAGATCCTTTATGGGCCCCGGGGAGCTGTTTTTT.

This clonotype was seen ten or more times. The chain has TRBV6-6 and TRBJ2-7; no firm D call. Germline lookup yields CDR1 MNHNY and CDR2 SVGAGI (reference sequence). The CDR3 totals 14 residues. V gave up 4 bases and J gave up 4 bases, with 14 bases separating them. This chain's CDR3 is CASSLTHSAYEQYF. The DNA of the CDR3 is TGTGCCAGCAGTTTGACACACTCTGCGTACGAGCAGTACTTC.

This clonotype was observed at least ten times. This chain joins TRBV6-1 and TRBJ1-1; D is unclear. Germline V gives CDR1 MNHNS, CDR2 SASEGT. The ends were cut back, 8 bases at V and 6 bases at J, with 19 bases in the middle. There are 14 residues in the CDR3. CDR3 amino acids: CASLSSWEFSEAFF. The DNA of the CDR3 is TGTGCCAGCTTGAGCTCATGGGAGTTCTCTGAAGCTTTCTTT.

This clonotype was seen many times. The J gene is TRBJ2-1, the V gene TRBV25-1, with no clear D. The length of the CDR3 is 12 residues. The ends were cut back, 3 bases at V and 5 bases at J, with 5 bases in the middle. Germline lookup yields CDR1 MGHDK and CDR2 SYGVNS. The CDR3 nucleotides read TGTGCCAGCAGTGAGCCGAACAATGAGCAGTTCTTC. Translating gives CASSEPNNEQFF. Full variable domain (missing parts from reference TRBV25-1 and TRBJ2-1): EADIYQTPRYLVIGTGKKITLECSQTMGHDKMYWYQQDPGMELHLIHYSYGVNSTEKGDLSSESTVSRIRTEHFPLTLESARPSHTSQYLCASSEPNNEQFFGPGTRLTVL.

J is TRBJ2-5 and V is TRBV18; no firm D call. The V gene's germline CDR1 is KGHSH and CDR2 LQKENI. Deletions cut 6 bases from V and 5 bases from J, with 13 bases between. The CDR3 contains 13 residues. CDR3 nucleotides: TGTGCCAGCTCGCAAGACCCGGGCGAGACCCAGTACTTC. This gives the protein CASSQDPGETQYF.

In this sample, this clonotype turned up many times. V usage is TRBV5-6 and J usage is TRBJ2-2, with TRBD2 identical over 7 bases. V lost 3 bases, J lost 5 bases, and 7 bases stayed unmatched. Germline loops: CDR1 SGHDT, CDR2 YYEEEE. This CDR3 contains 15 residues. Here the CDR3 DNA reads TGTGCCAGCAGCTCCGGCGGGAGACTAACCGGGGAGCTGTTTTTT. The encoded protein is CASSSGGRLTGELFF.

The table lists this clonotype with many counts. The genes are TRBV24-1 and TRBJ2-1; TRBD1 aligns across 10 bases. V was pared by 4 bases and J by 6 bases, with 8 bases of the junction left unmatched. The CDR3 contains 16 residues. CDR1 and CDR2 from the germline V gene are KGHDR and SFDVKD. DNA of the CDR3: TGTGCCACCAGTGAAGCGGGACAGGGGCTACTCAATGAGCAGTTCTTC. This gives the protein CATSEAGQGLLNEQFF.

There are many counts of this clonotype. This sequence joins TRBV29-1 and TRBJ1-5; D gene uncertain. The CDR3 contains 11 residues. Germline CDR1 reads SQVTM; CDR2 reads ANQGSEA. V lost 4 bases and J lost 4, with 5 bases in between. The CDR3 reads CSVGGNQPQHF. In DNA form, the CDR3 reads TGCAGCGTTGGAGGGAATCAGCCCCAGCATTTT.

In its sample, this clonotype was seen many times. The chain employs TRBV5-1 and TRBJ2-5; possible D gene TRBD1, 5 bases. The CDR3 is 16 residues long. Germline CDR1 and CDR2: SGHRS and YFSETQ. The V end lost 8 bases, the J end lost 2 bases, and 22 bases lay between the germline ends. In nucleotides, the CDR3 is TGCGCCAGTTTGCCAGAAGCCTGGACACCTCAAGAGACCCAGTACTTC. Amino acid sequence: CASLPEAWTPQETQYF.

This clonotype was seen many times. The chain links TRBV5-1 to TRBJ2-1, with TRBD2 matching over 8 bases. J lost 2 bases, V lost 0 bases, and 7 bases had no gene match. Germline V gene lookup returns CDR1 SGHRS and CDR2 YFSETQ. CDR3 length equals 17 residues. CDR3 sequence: CASSLEGSGTTYNEQFF. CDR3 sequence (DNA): TGCGCCAGCAGCTTGGAGGGTAGCGGGACTACCTACAATGAGCAGTTCTTC.

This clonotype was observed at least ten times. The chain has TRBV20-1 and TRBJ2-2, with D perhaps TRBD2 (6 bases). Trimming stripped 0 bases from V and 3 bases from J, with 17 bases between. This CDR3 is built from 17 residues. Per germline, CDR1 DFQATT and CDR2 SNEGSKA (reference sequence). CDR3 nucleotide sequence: TGCAGTGCTAGAGAAGGTCTTAGGACTACCTACACCGGGGAGCTGTTTTTT. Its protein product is CSAREGLRTTYTGELFF.

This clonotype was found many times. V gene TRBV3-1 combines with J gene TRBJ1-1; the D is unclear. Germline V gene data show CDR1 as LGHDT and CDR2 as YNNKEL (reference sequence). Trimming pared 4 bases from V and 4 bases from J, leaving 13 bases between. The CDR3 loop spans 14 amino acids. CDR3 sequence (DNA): TGTGCCAGCAGCCCGAAGTGGGCCCTCACTGAAGCTTTCTTT. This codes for CASSPKWALTEAFF. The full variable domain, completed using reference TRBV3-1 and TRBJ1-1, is DTAVSQTPKYLVTQMGNDKSIKCEQNLGHDTMYWYKQDSKKFLKIMFSYNNKELIINETVPNRFSPKSPDKAHLNLHINSLELGDSAVYFCASSPKWALTEAFFGQGTRLTVV.